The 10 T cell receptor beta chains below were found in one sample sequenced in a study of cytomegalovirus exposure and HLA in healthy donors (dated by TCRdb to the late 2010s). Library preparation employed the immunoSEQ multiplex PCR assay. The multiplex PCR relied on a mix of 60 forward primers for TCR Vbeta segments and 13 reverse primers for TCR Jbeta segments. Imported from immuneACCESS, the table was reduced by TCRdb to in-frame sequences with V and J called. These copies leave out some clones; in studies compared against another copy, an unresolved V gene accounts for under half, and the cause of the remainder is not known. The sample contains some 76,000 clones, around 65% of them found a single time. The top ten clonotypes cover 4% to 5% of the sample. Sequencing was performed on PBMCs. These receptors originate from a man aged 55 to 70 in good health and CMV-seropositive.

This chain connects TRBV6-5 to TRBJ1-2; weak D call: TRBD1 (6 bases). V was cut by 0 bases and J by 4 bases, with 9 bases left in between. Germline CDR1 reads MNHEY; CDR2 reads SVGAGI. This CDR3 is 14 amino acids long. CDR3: CASSYSGRGYGYTF. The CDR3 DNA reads TGTGCCAGCAGTTACTCGGGCAGGGGCTATGGCTACACCTTC.

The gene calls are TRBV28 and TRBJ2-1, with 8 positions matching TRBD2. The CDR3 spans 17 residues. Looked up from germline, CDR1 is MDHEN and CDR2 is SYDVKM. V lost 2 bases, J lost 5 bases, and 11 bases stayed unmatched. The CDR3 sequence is CASSLVASLAANNEQFF. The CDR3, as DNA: TGTGCCAGCAGTTTAGTTGCGTCACTAGCGGCTAACAATGAGCAGTTCTTC.

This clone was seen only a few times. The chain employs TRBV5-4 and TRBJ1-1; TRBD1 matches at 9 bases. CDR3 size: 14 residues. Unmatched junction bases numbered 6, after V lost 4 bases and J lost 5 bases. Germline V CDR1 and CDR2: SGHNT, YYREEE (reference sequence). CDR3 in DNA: TGTGCCAGCAGCCCCAGACAGGGGGGGACTGAAGCTTTCTTT. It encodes CASSPRQGGTEAFF.

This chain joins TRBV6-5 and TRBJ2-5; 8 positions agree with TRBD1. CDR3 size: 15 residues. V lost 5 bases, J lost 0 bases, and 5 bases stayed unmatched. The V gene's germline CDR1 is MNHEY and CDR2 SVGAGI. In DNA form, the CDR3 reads TGTGCCAGCAGTCCCGGGACAGGAGACCAAGAGACCCAGTACTTC. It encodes CASSPGTGDQETQYF.

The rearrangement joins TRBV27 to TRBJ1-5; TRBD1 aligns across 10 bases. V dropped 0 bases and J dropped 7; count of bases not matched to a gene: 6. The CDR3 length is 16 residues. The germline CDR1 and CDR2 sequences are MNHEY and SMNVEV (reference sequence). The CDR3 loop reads CASSLSSGTGAQPQHF. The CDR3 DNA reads TGTGCCAGCAGTTTATCTTCCGGGACAGGGGCCCAGCCCCAGCATTTT.

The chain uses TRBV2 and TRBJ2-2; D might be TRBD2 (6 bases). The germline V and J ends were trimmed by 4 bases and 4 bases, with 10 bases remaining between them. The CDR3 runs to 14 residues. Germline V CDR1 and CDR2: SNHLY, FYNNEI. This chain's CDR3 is CASSGGGTTGELFF. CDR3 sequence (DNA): TGTGCCAGCAGTGGAGGCGGGACCACCGGGGAGCTGTTTTTT.

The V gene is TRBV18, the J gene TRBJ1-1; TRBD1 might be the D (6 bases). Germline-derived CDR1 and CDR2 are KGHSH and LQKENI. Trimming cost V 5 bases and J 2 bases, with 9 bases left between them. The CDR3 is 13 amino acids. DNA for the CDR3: TGTGCCAGCTCAACAGGGAGCAACACTGAAGCTTTCTTT. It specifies CASSTGSNTEAFF. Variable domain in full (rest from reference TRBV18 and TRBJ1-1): NAGVMQNPRHLVRRRGQEARLRCSPMKGHSHVYWYRQLPEEGLKFMVYLQKENIIDESGMPKERFSAEFPKEGPSILRIQQVVRGDSAAYFCASSTGSNTEAFFGQGTRLTVV.

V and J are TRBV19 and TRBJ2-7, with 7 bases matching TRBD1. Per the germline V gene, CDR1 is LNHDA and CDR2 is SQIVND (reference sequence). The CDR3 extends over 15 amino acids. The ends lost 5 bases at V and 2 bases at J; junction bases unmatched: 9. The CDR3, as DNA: TGTGCCAGTAGTGAATCCGGGACAGAACCCTACGAGCAGTACTTC. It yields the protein CASSESGTEPYEQYF.

The CDR3 is CASSYSAVQETQYF. CDR3 in DNA: TGTGCCAGCAGTTACTCGGCGGTCCAAGAGACCCAGTACTTC. The V gene is TRBV6-5, the J gene TRBJ2-5, with D uncertain. CDR3 length: 14 residues. V was clipped by 0 bases and J by 1 base, with 6 bases between them. Germline CDR1 MNHEY, CDR2 SVGAGI.

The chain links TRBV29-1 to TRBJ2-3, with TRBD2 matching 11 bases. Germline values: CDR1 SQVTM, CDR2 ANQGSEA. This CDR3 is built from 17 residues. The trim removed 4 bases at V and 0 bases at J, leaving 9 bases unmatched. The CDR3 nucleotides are TGCAGCGTTGGCAGGGGGACTAGCGGAAAAAGCACAGATACGCAGTATTTT. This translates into CSVGRGTSGKSTDTQYF.